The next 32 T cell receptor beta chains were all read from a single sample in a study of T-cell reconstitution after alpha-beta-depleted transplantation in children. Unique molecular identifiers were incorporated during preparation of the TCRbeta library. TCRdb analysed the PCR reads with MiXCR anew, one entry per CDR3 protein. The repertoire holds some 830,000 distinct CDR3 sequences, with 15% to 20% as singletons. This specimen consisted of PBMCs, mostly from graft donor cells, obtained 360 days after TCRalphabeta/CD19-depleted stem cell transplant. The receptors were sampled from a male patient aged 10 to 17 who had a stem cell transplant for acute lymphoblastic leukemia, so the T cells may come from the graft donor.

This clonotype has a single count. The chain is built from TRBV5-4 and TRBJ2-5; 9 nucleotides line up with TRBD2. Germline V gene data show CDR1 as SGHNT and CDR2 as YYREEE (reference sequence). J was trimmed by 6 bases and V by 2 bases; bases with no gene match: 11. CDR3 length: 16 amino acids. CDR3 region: CASSFGGGRVTKTQYF. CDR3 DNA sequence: TGTGCCAGCAGCTTTGGGGGCGGGAGGGTAACGAAGACCCAGTACTTC.

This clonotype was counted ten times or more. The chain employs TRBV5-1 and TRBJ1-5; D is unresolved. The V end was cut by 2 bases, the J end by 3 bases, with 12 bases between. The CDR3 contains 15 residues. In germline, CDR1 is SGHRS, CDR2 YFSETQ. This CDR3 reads CASSFGETSNQPQHF. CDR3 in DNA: TGCGCCAGCAGCTTCGGGGAAACGTCCAATCAGCCCCAGCATTTT.

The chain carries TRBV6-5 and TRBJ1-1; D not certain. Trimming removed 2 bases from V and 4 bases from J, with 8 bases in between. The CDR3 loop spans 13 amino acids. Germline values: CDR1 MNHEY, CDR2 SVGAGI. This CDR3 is CASSYDGGTEAFF. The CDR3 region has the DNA TGTGCCAGCAGTTACGACGGCGGCACTGAAGCTTTCTTT.

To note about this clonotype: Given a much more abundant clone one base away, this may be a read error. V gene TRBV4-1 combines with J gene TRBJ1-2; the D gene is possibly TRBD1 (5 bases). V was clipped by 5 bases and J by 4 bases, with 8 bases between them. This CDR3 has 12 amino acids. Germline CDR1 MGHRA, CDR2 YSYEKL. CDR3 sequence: CASSSGTYGYTF. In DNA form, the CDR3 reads TGCGCCAGCAGCTCCGGGACCTATGGCTACACCTTC.

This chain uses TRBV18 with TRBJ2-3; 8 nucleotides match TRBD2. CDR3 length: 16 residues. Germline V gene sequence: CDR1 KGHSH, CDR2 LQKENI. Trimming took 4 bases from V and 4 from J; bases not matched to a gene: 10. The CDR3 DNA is TGTGCCAGCTCACTAAAAATAGCGGGACGGGCAGATACGCAGTATTTT. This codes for CASSLKIAGRADTQYF.

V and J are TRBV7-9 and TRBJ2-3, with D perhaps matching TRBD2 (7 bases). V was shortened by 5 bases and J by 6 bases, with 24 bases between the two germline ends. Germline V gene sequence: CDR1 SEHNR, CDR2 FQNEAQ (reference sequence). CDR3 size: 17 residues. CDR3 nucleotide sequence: TGTGCCAGCAGCCCCGGATGGGGGGGCGGCGGGGGCGATACGCAGTATTTT. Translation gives CASSPGWGGGGGDTQYF.

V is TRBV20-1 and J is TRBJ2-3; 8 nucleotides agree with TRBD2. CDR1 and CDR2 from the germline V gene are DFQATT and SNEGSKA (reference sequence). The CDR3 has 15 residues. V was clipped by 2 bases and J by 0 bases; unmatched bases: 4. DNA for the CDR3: TGCAGTGCTAGAATTGCTAGCGGGAGCACAGATACGCAGTATTTT. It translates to CSARIASGSTDTQYF.

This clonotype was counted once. CDR3 sequence reads: CASSFTPSSYEQYF. CDR3 nucleotides: TGTGCCAGCAGCTTTACTCCAAGCTCCTACGAGCAGTACTTC. The chain employs TRBV7-6 and TRBJ2-7, with no clear D. Trimming removed 3 bases at V and 0 bases at J, with 9 bases between. The CDR3 extends over 14 amino acids. Germline V gene sequence: CDR1 SGHVS, CDR2 FNYEAQ.

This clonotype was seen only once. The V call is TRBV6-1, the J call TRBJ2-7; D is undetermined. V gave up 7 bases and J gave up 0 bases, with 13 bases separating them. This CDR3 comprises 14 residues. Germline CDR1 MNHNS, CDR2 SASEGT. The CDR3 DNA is TGTGCCAGCATTCGGAGCAGCGTCTCCTACGAGCAGTACTTC. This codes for CASIRSSVSYEQYF.

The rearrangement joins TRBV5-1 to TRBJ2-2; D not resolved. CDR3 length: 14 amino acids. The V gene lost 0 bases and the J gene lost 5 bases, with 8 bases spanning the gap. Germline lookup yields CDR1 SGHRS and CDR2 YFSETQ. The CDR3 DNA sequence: TGCGCCAGCAGCTTGGGGGCGGATACCGGGGAGCTGTTTTTT. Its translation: CASSLGADTGELFF.

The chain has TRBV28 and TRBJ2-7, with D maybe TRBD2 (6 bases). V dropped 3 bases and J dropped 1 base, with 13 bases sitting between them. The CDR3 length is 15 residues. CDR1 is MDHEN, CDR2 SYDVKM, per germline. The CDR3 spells CASSFGGMGSYEQYF. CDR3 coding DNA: TGTGCCAGCAGTTTCGGCGGGATGGGGTCCTACGAGCAGTACTTC.

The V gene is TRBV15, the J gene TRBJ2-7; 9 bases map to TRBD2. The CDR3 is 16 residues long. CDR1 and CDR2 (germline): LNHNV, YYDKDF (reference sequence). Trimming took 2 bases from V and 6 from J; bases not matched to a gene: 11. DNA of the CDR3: TGTGCCACCAGCAGAACGGCGCTAGCGGGATTAGGCGAGCAGTACTTC. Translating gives CATSRTALAGLGEQYF.

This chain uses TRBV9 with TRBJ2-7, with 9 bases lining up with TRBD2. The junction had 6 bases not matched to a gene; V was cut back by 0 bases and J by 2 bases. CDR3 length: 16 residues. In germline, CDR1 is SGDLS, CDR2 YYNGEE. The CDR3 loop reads CASSVGAGGLAYEQYF. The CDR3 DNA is TGTGCCAGCAGCGTAGGAGCGGGGGGACTGGCCTACGAGCAGTACTTC. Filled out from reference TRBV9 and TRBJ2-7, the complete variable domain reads DSGVTQTPKHLITATGQRVTLRCSPRSGDLSVYWYQQSLDQGLQFLIQYYNGEERAKGNILERFSAQQFPDLHSELNLSSLELGDSALYFCASSVGAGGLAYEQYFGPGTRLTVT.

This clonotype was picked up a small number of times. CDR3 sequence: CARSRDGRTDTQYF. The DNA for the CDR3 is TGTGCCAGGTCGCGGGACGGACGCACAGATACGCAGTATTTT. The J gene is TRBJ2-3, the V gene TRBV10-3; maybe TRBD2 (6 bases). The germline gives CDR1 ENHRY, CDR2 SYGVKD. The CDR3 length is 14 residues. V was clipped by 10 bases and J by 1 base, with 15 bases between them.

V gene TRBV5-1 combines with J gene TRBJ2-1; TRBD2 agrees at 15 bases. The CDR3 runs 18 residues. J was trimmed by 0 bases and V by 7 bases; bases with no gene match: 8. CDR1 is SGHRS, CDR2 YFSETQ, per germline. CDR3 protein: CASYRTSGRESSYNEQFF. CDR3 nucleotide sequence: TGCGCCAGCTACCGGACTAGCGGGAGGGAGAGCTCCTACAATGAGCAGTTCTTC.

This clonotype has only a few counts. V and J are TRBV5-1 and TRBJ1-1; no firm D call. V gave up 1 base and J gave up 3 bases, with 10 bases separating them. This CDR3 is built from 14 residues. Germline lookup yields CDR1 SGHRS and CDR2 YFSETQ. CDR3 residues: CASSLPWGDTEAFF. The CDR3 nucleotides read TGCGCCAGCAGCTTGCCCTGGGGAGACACTGAAGCTTTCTTT.

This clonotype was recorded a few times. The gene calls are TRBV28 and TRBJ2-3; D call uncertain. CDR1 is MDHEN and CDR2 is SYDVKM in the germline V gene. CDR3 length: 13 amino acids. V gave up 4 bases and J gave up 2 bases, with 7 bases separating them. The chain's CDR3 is CASSSPVTDTQYF. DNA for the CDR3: TGTGCCAGCAGTTCCCCTGTCACAGATACGCAGTATTTT.

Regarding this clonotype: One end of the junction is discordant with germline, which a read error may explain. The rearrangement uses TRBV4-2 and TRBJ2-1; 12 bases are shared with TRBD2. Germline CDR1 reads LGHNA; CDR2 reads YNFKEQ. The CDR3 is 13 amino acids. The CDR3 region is CASSSRTSGNLLF. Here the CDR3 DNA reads TGTGCCAGCAGCTCGCGGACTAGCGGGAATCTCCTATTC.

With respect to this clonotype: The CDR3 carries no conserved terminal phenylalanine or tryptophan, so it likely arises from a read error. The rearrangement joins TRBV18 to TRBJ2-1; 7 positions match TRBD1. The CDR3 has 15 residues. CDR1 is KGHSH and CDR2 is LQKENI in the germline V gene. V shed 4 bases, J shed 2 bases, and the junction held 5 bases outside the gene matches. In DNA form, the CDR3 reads TGTGCCAGCTCACTCGGACAGGCGACCTACAATGAGCAGTTCCTC. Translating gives CASSLGQATYNEQFL.

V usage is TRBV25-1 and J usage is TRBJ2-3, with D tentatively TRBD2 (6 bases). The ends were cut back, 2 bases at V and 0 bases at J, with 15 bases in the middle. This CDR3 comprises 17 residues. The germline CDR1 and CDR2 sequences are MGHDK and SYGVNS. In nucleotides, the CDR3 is TGTGCCAGCAGTGAACGGGTTTCCGGGACTAGCACAGATACGCAGTATTTT. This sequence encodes CASSERVSGTSTDTQYF.

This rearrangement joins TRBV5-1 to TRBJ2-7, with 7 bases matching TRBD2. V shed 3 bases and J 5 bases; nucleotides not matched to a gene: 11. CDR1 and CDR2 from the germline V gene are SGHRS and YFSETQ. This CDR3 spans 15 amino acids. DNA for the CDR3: TGCGCCAGCAGCTCACCCAAGCGGGGCACCCACGAGCAGTACTTC. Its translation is CASSSPKRGTHEQYF. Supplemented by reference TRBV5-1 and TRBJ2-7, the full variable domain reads KAGVTQTPRYLIKTRGQQVTLSCSPISGHRSVSWYQQTPGQGLQFLFEYFSETQRNKGNFPGRFSGRQFSNSRSEMNVSTLELGDSALYLCASSSPKRGTHEQYFGPGTRLTVT.

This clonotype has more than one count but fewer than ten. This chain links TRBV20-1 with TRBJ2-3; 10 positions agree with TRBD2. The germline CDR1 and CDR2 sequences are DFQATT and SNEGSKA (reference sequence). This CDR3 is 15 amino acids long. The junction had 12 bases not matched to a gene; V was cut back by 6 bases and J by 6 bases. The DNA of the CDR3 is TGCAGTGCCGCTAGCGGGAGCACCGCACTGGATACGCAGTATTTT. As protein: CSAASGSTALDTQYF.

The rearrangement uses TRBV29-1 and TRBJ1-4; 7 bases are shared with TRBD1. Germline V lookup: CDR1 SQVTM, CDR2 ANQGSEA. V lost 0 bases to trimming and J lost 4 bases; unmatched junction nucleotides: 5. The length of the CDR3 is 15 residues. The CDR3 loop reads CSVEEWDSLNEKLFF. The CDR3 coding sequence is TGCAGCGTTGAAGAATGGGACAGCCTTAATGAAAAACTGTTTTTT. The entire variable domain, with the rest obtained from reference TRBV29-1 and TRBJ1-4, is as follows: SAVISQKPSRDICQRGTSLTIQCQVDSQVTMMFWYRQQPGQSLTLIATANQGSEATYESGFVIDKFPISRPNLTFSTLTVSNMSPEDSSIYLCSVEEWDSLNEKLFFGSGTQLSVL.

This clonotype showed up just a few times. The CDR3 DNA reads as TGTGCCAGCAGTTTCTACAGGGAGGACAATGAGCAGTTCTTC. It yields the protein CASSFYREDNEQFF. The chain joins TRBV27 to TRBJ2-1, with D perhaps given as TRBD1 or TRBD2 (6 bases each). The CDR3 has 14 residues. The germline gives CDR1 MNHEY, CDR2 SMNVEV (reference sequence). V lost 3 bases and J 5 bases, leaving 11 bases between the germline ends.

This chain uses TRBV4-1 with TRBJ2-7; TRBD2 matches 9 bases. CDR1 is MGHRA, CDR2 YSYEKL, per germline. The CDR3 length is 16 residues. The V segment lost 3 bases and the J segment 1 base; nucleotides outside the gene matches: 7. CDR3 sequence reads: CASSHGSGRTSYEQYF. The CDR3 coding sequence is TGCGCCAGCAGCCACGGTAGCGGGAGAACATCCTACGAGCAGTACTTC.

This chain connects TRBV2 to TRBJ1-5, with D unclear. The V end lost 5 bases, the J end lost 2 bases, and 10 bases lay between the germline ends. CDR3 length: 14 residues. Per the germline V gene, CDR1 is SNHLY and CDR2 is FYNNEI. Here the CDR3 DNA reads TGTGCCAGCAGTCTTAAGAACGGCAATCAGCCCCAGCATTTT. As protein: CASSLKNGNQPQHF. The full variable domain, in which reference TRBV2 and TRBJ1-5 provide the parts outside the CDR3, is EPEVTQTPSHQVTQMGQEVILRCVPISNHLYFYWYRQILGQKVEFLVSFYNNEISEKSEIFDDQFSVERPDGSNFTLKIRSTKLEDSAMYFCASSLKNGNQPQHFGDGTRLSIL.

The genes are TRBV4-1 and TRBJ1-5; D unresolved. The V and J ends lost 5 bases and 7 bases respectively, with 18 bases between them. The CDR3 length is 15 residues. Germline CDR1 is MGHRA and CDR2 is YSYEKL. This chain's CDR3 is CASSGGHSEKQPQHF. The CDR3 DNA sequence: TGCGCCAGCAGCGGCGGTCACTCAGAAAAGCAGCCCCAGCATTTT.

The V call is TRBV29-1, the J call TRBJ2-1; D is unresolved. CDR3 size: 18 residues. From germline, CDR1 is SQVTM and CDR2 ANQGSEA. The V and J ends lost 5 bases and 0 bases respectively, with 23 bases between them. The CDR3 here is CSVSMIGYTTSSYNEQFF. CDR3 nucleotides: TGCAGCGTTTCTATGATCGGTTACACTACGAGCTCCTACAATGAGCAGTTCTTC.

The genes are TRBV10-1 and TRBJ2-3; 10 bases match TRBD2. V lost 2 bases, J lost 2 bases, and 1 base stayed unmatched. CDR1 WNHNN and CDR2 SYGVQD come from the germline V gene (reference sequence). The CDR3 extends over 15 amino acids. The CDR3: CASSESGRATDTQYF. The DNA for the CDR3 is TGCGCCAGCAGTGAGAGCGGGAGGGCCACAGATACGCAGTATTTT.

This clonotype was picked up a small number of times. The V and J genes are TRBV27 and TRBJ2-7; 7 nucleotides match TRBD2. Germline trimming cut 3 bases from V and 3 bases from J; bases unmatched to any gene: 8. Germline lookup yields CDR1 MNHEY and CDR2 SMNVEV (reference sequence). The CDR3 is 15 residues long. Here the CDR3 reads CASSLLAARVYEQYF. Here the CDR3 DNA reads TGTGCCAGCAGTTTGCTAGCGGCCCGGGTCTACGAGCAGTACTTC.

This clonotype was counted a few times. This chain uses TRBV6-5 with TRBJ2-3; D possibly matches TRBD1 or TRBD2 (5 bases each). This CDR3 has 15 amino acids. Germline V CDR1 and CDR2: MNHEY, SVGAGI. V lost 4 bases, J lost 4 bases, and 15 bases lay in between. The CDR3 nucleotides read TGTGCCAGCAGTTGGGGGAGAGGGGCAGCAGATACGCAGTATTTT. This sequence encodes CASSWGRGAADTQYF.

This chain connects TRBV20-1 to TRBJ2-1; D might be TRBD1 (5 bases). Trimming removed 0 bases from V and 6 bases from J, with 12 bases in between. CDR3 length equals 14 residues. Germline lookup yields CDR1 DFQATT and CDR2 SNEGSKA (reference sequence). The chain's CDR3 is CSARDWARANEQFF. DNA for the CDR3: TGCAGTGCTAGAGATTGGGCCAGGGCCAATGAGCAGTTCTTC.